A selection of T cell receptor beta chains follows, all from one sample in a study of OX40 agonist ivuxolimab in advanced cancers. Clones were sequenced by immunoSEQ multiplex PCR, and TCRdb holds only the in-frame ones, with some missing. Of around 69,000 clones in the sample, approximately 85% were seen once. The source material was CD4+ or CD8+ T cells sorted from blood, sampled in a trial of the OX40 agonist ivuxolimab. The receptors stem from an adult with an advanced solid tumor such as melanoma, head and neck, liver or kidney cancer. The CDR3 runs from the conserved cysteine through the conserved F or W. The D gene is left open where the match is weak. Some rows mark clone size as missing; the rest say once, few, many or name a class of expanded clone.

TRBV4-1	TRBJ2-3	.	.	CASNEPYTPDTQYF	TGCGCCAGCAACGAACCGTACACCCCAGATACGCAGTATTTT
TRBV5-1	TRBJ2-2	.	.	CASSRLGTGELFF	TGCGCCAGCAGCCGACTAGGCACCGGGGAGCTGTTTTTT
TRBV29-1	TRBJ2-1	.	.	CSVEDLGGGAYNEQFF	TGCAGCGTTGAAGATCTAGGAGGGGGCGCCTACAATGAGCAGTTCTTC
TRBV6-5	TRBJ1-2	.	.	CASSWTDTNYGYTF	TGTGCCAGCAGTTGGACAGACACTAACTATGGCTACACCTTC
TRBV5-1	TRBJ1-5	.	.	CASSPDSRYQPQHF	TGCGCCAGCAGCCCAGACAGTAGGTATCAGCCCCAGCATTTT
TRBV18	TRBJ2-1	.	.	CASSPVGDEQFF	TGTGCCAGCTCACCTGTGGGAGATGAGCAGTTCTTC
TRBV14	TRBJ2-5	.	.	CASSQVSQPAETQYF	TGTGCCAGCAGCCAAGTATCACAACCCGCGGAGACCCAGTACTTC
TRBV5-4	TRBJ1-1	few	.	CASSLGQGGTEAFF	TGTGCCAGCAGCTTGGGGCAGGGAGGGACTGAAGCTTTCTTT
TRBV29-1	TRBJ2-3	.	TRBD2	CSVVWRGVDTDTQYF	TGCAGCGTTGTCTGGCGGGGGGTCGACACAGATACGCAGTATTTT
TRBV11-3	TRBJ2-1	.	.	CASSLTWGPASVYNEQFF	TGTGCCAGCAGCTTAACCTGGGGGCCAGCTAGCGTGTACAATGAGCAGTTCTTC
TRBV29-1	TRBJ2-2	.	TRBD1	CSVKGQGTNTGELFF	TGCAGCGTCAAGGGACAGGGAACGAACACCGGGGAGCTGTTTTTT
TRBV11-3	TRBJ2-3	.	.	CASSLGGRAADTQYF	TGTGCCAGCAGCTTAGGGGGCAGGGCGGCAGATACGCAGTATTTT
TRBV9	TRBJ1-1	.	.	CASSAFTTGNTEAFF	TGTGCCAGCAGCGCGTTCACGACAGGGAACACTGAAGCTTTCTTT
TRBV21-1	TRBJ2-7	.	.	CASSKERARKLRYEQYF	TGTGCCAGCAGCAAAGAGAGGGCGCGGAAGCTACGATACGAGCAGTACTTC
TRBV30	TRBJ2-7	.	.	CAWGGITRGQYF	TGTGCCTGGGGGGGTATTACCAGGGGACAGTACTTC
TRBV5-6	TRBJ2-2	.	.	CASRDRGELFF	TGTGCCAGCAGAGACAGGGGGGAGCTGTTTTTT
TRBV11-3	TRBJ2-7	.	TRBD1	CASSFRLTGARFIYEQYF	TGTGCCAGCAGCTTTAGGTTGACAGGGGCCCGGTTCATCTACGAGCAGTACTTC
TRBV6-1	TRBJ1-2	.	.	CASSEARWEASGYTF	TGTGCCAGCAGTGAAGCCCGCTGGGAAGCAAGTGGCTACACCTTC
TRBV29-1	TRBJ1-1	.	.	CSVAEATEAFF	TGCAGCGTTGCAGAGGCCACTGAAGCTTTCTTT
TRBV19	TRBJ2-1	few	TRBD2	CARGLAGGGDEQFF	TGTGCCCGCGGACTAGCGGGAGGAGGGGATGAGCAGTTCTTC
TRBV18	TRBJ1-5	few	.	CASSPTTKSGNQPQHF	TGTGCCAGCTCACCAACCACTAAGTCCGGCAATCAGCCCCAGCATTTT
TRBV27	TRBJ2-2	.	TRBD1	CASSMGTGRGGELFF	TGTGCCAGCAGTATGGGGACAGGGAGAGGCGGGGAGCTGTTTTTT
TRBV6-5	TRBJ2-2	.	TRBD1	CASSSTGVTGELFF	TGTGCCAGCAGTTCGACAGGGGTAACCGGGGAGCTGTTTTTT
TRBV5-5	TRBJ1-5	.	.	CASSFSIGGNQPQHF	TGTGCCAGCAGCTTTAGCATCGGGGGGAATCAGCCCCAGCATTTT
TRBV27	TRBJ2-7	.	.	CASSLSWRSYEQYF	TGTGCCAGCAGTTTATCGTGGAGATCCTACGAGCAGTACTTC
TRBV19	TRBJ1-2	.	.	CASSVAGPHGYTF	TGTGCCAGTAGTGTGGCAGGTCCACATGGCTACACCTTC
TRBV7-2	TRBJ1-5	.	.	CASSPTGTNQPQHF	TGTGCCAGCAGCCCTACAGGGACGAATCAGCCCCAGCATTTT
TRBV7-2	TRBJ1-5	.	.	CASTHSHNQPQHF	TGTGCCAGCACCCACAGTCACAATCAGCCCCAGCATTTT
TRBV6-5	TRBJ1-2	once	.	CASSYSGFGYTF	TGTGCCAGCAGTTACTCAGGGTTTGGCTACACCTTC
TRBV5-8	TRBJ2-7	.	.	CASSSPSGEQYF	TGTGCCAGCAGCTCCCCGTCCGGGGAGCAGTACTTC
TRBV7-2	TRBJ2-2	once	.	CASSLDPNTGELFF	TGTGCCAGCAGCTTAGACCCGAACACCGGGGAGCTGTTTTTT
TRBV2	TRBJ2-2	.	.	CASSLRGDTGELFF	TGTGCCAGCAGTCTCAGGGGGGACACCGGGGAGCTGTTTTTT
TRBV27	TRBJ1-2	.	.	CASSFVGRNYGYTF	TGTGCCAGCAGTTTTGTAGGAAGAAACTATGGCTACACCTTC